These 25 T cell receptor beta chains were sequenced from one sample in a study of cytomegalovirus exposure and HLA in healthy donors. PCR used 60 Vbeta primers and 13 Jbeta primers. Clones were read by immunoSEQ multiplex PCR, and TCRdb kept only the in-frame ones, dropping some. The sample shows about 160,000 clones, roughly four fifths of them seen only once. Sequencing input: PBMCs. Receptors were obtained from a woman younger than 30 in good health and CMV-seronegative.

As regards this clone: The junction differs from germline at one of its ends, possibly a read error. The gene calls are TRBV10-3 and TRBJ1-1; weak D call: TRBD1 (6 bases). Germline CDR1 ENHRY, CDR2 SYGVKD. This CDR3 has 13 amino acids. CDR3 sequence: CAVSEYGDTEAFF. CDR3 nucleotides: TGTGCCGTCAGTGAGTATGGGGACACTGAAGCCTTCTTT.

J is TRBJ1-4 and V is TRBV4-1, with D unclear. Trimming removed 2 bases from V and 5 bases from J, with 18 bases in between. The CDR3 covers 17 residues. Germline CDR1 and CDR2: MGHRA and YSYEKL. The CDR3 loop is CASSQIDMGVLNEKLFF. The CDR3 bases are TGCGCCAGCAGCCAAATCGACATGGGAGTTTTAAATGAAAAACTGTTTTTT.

This clone was seen just once. This rearrangement joins TRBV19 to TRBJ1-4; D remains ambiguous. Between the trimmed V and J ends, which lost 3 bases and 3 bases, there was a span of 20 bases. The CDR3 sequence is 18 residues long. Germline loops: CDR1 LNHDA, CDR2 SQIVND (reference sequence). CDR3 nucleotides: TGTGCCAGTAGTATCTACGGCAAAAGGGAGGTACCTAATGAAAAACTGTTTTTT. It is translated as CASSIYGKREVPNEKLFF.

The chain uses TRBV5-1 and TRBJ1-3, with TRBD1 matching over 8 bases. CDR3 length: 16 residues. The germline gives CDR1 SGHRS, CDR2 YFSETQ. The V and J ends lost 4 bases and 4 bases, in that order; junction bases with no gene match: 10. The DNA of the CDR3 is TGCGCCAGCAGCCTTAGACCGACAGGGGTCGGAAACACCATATATTTT. It yields the protein CASSLRPTGVGNTIYF.

The V and J genes are TRBV7-2 and TRBJ2-5; tentative D call: TRBD2 (6 bases). V was shortened by 1 base and J by 4 bases, with 16 bases between the two germline ends. Germline-derived CDR1 and CDR2 are SGHTA and FQGNSA. CDR3 length: 16 amino acids. The CDR3: CASSLVLVRGGETQYF. The CDR3, as DNA: TGTGCCAGCAGCTTAGTTTTGGTTAGGGGAGGAGAGACCCAGTACTTC. Complete variable domain (other parts from reference TRBV7-2 and TRBJ2-5): GAGVSQSPSNKVTEKGKDVELRCDPISGHTALYWYRQSLGQGLEFLIYFQGNSAPDKSGLPSDRFSAERTGGSVSTLTIQRTQQEDSAVYLCASSLVLVRGGETQYFGPGTRLLVL.

This chain links TRBV7-8 with TRBJ2-1; no firm D call. The CDR3 sequence is 12 residues long. V lost 4 bases and J lost 7, with 8 bases in between. Germline V gene sequence: CDR1 SGHVS, CDR2 FQNEAQ. The DNA of the CDR3 is TGTGCCAGCAGCTATAGTGAGAATGAGCAGTTCTTC. Translation gives CASSYSENEQFF.

The V gene is TRBV5-4, the J gene TRBJ2-1, with 8 bases that match TRBD1. J lost 4 bases, V lost 1 base, and 7 bases had no gene match. In germline, CDR1 is SGHNT, CDR2 YYREEE (reference sequence). The CDR3 spans 16 residues. CDR3 in amino acids: CASSLPPGGAYNEQFF. CDR3 sequence (DNA): TGTGCCAGCAGCTTGCCCCCAGGGGGCGCGTACAATGAGCAGTTCTTC.

The chain recombines TRBV19 with TRBJ2-3, with D possibly matching TRBD2 (5 bases). The CDR3 extends over 13 amino acids. The germline gives CDR1 LNHDA, CDR2 SQIVND (reference sequence). The ends were cut back, 1 base at V and 5 bases at J, with 7 bases in the middle. The CDR3 here is CASSIAGLDTQYF. CDR3 DNA sequence: TGTGCCAGTAGTATAGCGGGGTTAGATACGCAGTATTTT.

This chain connects TRBV7-9 to TRBJ1-3, with D perhaps matching TRBD1 (5 bases). The CDR3 length is 16 residues. Between the trimmed V and J ends, which lost 2 bases and 0 bases, there was a span of 11 bases. CDR1 is SEHNR, CDR2 FQNEAQ, per germline (reference sequence). Here the CDR3 DNA reads TGTGCCAGCAGCTTAAGACAGACCATCTCTGGAAACACCATATATTTT. Translation: CASSLRQTISGNTIYF.

With respect to this clone: The same CDR3 can be traced to other DNA sequences in this sample. The V and J genes are TRBV6-5 and TRBJ1-2; TRBD1 matches 7 bases. The CDR3 length is 14 residues. With V trimmed by 5 bases and J by 5 bases, 8 bases remained unmatched. Germline V gene sequence: CDR1 MNHEY, CDR2 SVGAGI. The CDR3 spells CASSTRGRGYGYTF. The CDR3 DNA sequence: TGTGCCAGCAGTACTAGGGGGCGTGGGTATGGCTACACCTTC.

This clone was detected once. V is TRBV9 and J is TRBJ2-3; TRBD2 might be the D (6 bases). This CDR3 is built from 16 residues. Per germline, CDR1 SGDLS and CDR2 YYNGEE. V was cut by 2 bases and J by 0 bases, with 13 bases left in between. The CDR3 bases are TGTGCCAGCAGCGTCCTTAGCGGAGCTAGCACAGATACGCAGTATTTT. Translating it yields CASSVLSGASTDTQYF.

The genes are TRBV21-1 and TRBJ2-7; the D call in the table, TRBD2, was not verified against the DNA. TRBV21-1 is listed as a pseudogene. CDR3 length equals 14 residues. The CDR3 reads CASRTGGQSYEQYF. The CDR3 DNA sequence: TGTGCCAGCAGGACCGGGGGGCAATCCTACGAGCAGTACTTC.

The rearrangement links TRBV18 to TRBJ2-7, with TRBD2 identical over 10 bases. Germline values: CDR1 KGHSH, CDR2 LQKENI. The CDR3 is 16 amino acids. Losses at the gene ends were 5 bases for V and 6 bases for J; bases not matched to a gene: 13. CDR3: CASSGLLAGGRSEQYF. The CDR3 nucleotides are TGTGCCAGCTCAGGACTTTTAGCGGGAGGCAGGTCCGAGCAGTACTTC. The variable domain in full, completed from reference TRBV18 and TRBJ2-7, reads NAGVMQNPRHLVRRRGQEARLRCSPMKGHSHVYWYRQLPEEGLKFMVYLQKENIIDESGMPKERFSAEFPKEGPSILRIQQVVRGDSAAYFCASSGLLAGGRSEQYFGPGTRLTVT.

V gene TRBV28 combines with J gene TRBJ1-4; D might be TRBD1 (5 bases). The CDR3 spans 17 residues. The V gene lost 4 bases and the J gene lost 4 bases, with 19 bases spanning the gap. CDR1 is MDHEN, CDR2 SYDVKM, per germline. The CDR3 spells CASSYLTPFRGNEKLFF. CDR3 DNA: TGTGCCAGCAGTTATTTAACGCCATTTAGGGGTAATGAAAAACTGTTTTTT.

This chain connects TRBV28 to TRBJ1-5, with TRBD1 identical over 7 bases. CDR1 is MDHEN, CDR2 SYDVKM, per germline. With V trimmed by 2 bases and J by 5 bases, 3 bases remained unmatched. The CDR3 contains 14 residues. The CDR3 region has the DNA TGTGCCAGCAGTTTAATCAGGGGGTATCAGCCCCAGCATTTT. Translation: CASSLIRGYQPQHF.

A few counts support this clone. The chain uses TRBV30 and TRBJ2-7; D is unresolved. Trimming cost V 0 bases and J 5 bases, with 5 bases left between them. CDR3 length equals 11 residues. Germline lookup yields CDR1 GTSNPN and CDR2 SVGIG (reference sequence). The CDR3 spells CAWSVVHEQYF. The CDR3 region has the DNA TGTGCCTGGAGTGTCGTCCACGAGCAGTACTTC.

CDR3 in DNA: TGTGCCAGCAGCTTAGCACTAGCTACGTTCTTC. Protein: CASSLALATFF. This chain links TRBV7-9 with TRBJ2-1, with D possibly being TRBD2 (6 bases). Germline V gene data show CDR1 as SEHNR and CDR2 as FQNEAQ (reference sequence). V was trimmed by 0 bases and J by 15 bases, leaving 9 bases between them. This CDR3 has 11 residues.

This clone was detected only a few times. This sequence joins TRBV28 and TRBJ2-1, with 12 bases aligning to TRBD2. From germline, CDR1 is MDHEN and CDR2 SYDVKM. This CDR3 comprises 15 residues. V gave up 8 bases and J gave up 10 bases; unmatched junction bases: 12. The CDR3 nucleotides read TGTGCCAGCCGACAGGGGTGGACTAGCGGGAAAGAGCAGTTCTTC. It specifies CASRQGWTSGKEQFF.

The chain couples TRBV5-4 to TRBJ2-1; possible D gene TRBD2, 6 bases. The CDR3 has 16 amino acids. Looked up from germline, CDR1 is SGHNT and CDR2 is YYREEE (reference sequence). V dropped 2 bases and J dropped 0 bases, with 12 bases sitting between them. Here the CDR3 reads CASSFLGGASYNEQFF. CDR3 bases: TGTGCCAGCAGCTTTTTGGGGGGTGCCTCCTACAATGAGCAGTTCTTC.

The CDR3 spells CASSFLARPQETQYF. The CDR3, as DNA: TGTGCCAGCAGCTTTCTAGCGAGGCCTCAAGAGACCCAGTACTTC. The genes are TRBV7-3 and TRBJ2-5; possible D gene TRBD2, 6 bases. Germline values: CDR1 SGHTA, CDR2 FQGTGA. Trimming took off 3 bases at V and 2 bases at J, with 13 bases between the two ends. This CDR3 has 15 amino acids.

The V and J genes are TRBV19 and TRBJ2-7; TRBD2 aligns across 8 bases. Germline CDR1 and CDR2: LNHDA and SQIVND (reference sequence). J gave up 2 bases and V 5 bases, and 8 bases lay outside the gene matches. The length of the CDR3 is 15 residues. The CDR3 region has the DNA TGTGCCAGTAGTCCCGGGACTAGTGGCACCTACGAGCAGTACTTC. It yields the protein CASSPGTSGTYEQYF.

The chain couples TRBV10-3 to TRBJ2-7; a weak D match, TRBD1 (5 bases). Trimming stripped 3 bases from V and 9 bases from J, with 9 bases between. The CDR3 length is 11 residues. In germline, CDR1 is ENHRY, CDR2 SYGVKD. CDR3 sequence reads: CAISDRVRQYF. Written as DNA, the CDR3 is TGTGCCATCAGTGACAGGGTTCGGCAGTACTTC.

This clone has only one observation. The chain links TRBV9 to TRBJ2-2, with 12 bases identical to TRBD2. This CDR3 comprises 16 residues. Trimming took 0 bases from V and 6 from J; bases not matched to a gene: 3. Germline CDR1 is SGDLS and CDR2 is YYNGEE. The CDR3 bases are TGTGCCAGCAGCGTAGCACTAGCGGGGGGAGCCGGGGAGCTGTTTTTT. This gives the protein CASSVALAGGAGELFF.

This chain links TRBV7-2 with TRBJ2-3; 12 bases map to TRBD2. The germline CDR1 and CDR2 sequences are SGHTA and FQGNSA. J was trimmed by 7 bases and V by 5 bases; bases with no gene match: 4. CDR3 length: 14 amino acids. The CDR3 DNA reads TGTGCCAGCAGCCGGACTAGCGGGACGTATACGCAGTATTTT. This codes for CASSRTSGTYTQYF.

This clone was seen ten or more times. The chain couples TRBV18 to TRBJ2-7; D may be TRBD2 (6 bases). The V end was cut by 1 base, the J end by 2 bases, with 18 bases between. CDR1 is KGHSH and CDR2 is LQKENI in the germline V gene. The CDR3 is made up of 17 amino acids. The CDR3 region has the DNA TGTGCCAGCTCACCACGAGGAGGGGCCCGGGTACCCTACGAGCAGTACTTC. Translation: CASSPRGGARVPYEQYF.